One sample yielded the 11 T cell receptor beta chains listed below, sequenced in a study of T cell responses to AZD1222 COVID-19 vaccine (dated by TCRdb to the early 2020s). This specimen's time point label, per the study, means: baseline before first vaccination. Receptor amplification or capture employed the immunoSEQ multiplex PCR assay. Sourced from immuneACCESS, this table was stored by TCRdb with only in-frame sequences that have V and J called. A share of the clones is absent; for the studies checked, an unresolved V gene accounts for under half, and the remainder has no known explanation. The table for this sample lists about 140,000 clones; around 90% of them were counted only once. 1.9% of the sample belongs to the ten largest clones. The input for sequencing was peripheral blood, taken on day 0 of AZD1222 vaccination. The receptors originated from an adult in good health.

V and J are TRBV4-2 and TRBJ2-1; 11 nucleotides line up with TRBD2. With 6 bases clipped from V and 2 bases from J, the junction kept 9 bases outside the gene matches. Germline V gives CDR1 LGHNA, CDR2 YNFKEQ. CDR3 length equals 17 residues. The CDR3 reads CASRLTSGSLAYNEQFF. The DNA for the CDR3 is TGTGCCAGCAGGCTTACTAGCGGGAGCCTTGCCTACAATGAGCAGTTCTTC.

The chain links TRBV7-2 to TRBJ2-7; 10 bases map to TRBD2. The CDR3 has 15 residues. The J segment lost 2 bases and the V segment lost 4 bases, leaving 5 bases of the junction unmatched. CDR1 is SGHTA, CDR2 FQGNSA, per germline. CDR3 nucleotides: TGTGCCAGCAGCTCAATAGCGGGAGGTCCCTACGAGCAGTACTTC. Its translation is CASSSIAGGPYEQYF.

This chain links TRBV12-3 or TRBV12-4 with TRBJ1-1, with D maybe TRBD1 (6 bases). CDR3 size: 13 residues. V gave up 5 bases and J gave up 4 bases, with 11 bases separating them. CDR3 nucleotide sequence: TGTGCCAGCAGTCCAGGGGCGGGCACTGAAGCTTTCTTT. Its translation is CASSPGAGTEAFF.

This sequence joins TRBV7-9 and TRBJ1-5; D unclear. Germline V lookup: CDR1 SEHNR, CDR2 FQNEAQ (reference sequence). The ends were cut back, 2 bases at V and 5 bases at J, with 25 bases in the middle. The CDR3 length is 19 residues. The CDR3 sequence is CASSLFPIRYEESDQPQHF. CDR3 nucleotides: TGTGCCAGCAGCTTATTCCCCATCAGGTACGAAGAGTCTGATCAGCCCCAGCATTTT.

The V call is TRBV7-2, the J call TRBJ1-1; TRBD1 aligns across 10 bases. The length of the CDR3 is 15 residues. J lost 4 bases, V lost 3 bases, and 5 bases had no gene match. Per germline, CDR1 SGHTA and CDR2 FQGNSA. For the CDR3, the DNA is TGTGCCAGCAGCTTGACAGGGGGCGTAGGCACTGAAGCTTTCTTT. Translating it yields CASSLTGGVGTEAFF.

The chain combines TRBV3-1 (or the pseudogene TRBV3-2) with TRBJ1-2; D gene ambiguous. With 3 bases removed from V and 0 bases from J, the gap between germline ends came to 8 bases. The germline gives CDR1 LGHDT, CDR2 YNNKEL (reference sequence). This CDR3 has 14 residues. In DNA form, the CDR3 reads TGTGCCAGCAGCCAGAGAGGAGCTAACTATGGCTACACCTTC. This encodes CASSQRGANYGYTF.

This rearrangement joins TRBV5-1 to TRBJ1-1, with D tentatively TRBD1 (6 bases). The ends were cut back, 0 bases at V and 3 bases at J, with 15 bases in the middle. This CDR3 has 16 residues. Looked up from germline, CDR1 is SGHRS and CDR2 is YFSETQ. The CDR3, as DNA: TGCGCCAGCAGCTTGGTCGGTCGACCAGGGGACACTGAAGCTTTCTTT. Protein: CASSLVGRPGDTEAFF. Complete variable domain (other parts from reference TRBV5-1 and TRBJ1-1): KAGVTQTPRYLIKTRGQQVTLSCSPISGHRSVSWYQQTPGQGLQFLFEYFSETQRNKGNFPGRFSGRQFSNSRSEMNVSTLELGDSALYLCASSLVGRPGDTEAFFGQGTRLTVV.

The chain joins TRBV5-1 to TRBJ2-6; the match to TRBD1 covers 8 bases. This CDR3 region has 18 residues. Germline trimming cut 3 bases from V and 0 bases from J; bases unmatched to any gene: 8. The V gene's germline CDR1 is SGHRS and CDR2 YFSETQ. The CDR3 bases are TGCGCCAGCAGCTCATTGGGACAGGATTTCTCTGGGGCCAACGTCCTGACTTTC. Protein: CASSSLGQDFSGANVLTF.

The chain combines TRBV5-1 with TRBJ2-5; 10 positions match TRBD1. The germline V gene encodes CDR1 SGHRS and CDR2 YFSETQ. The CDR3 totals 15 residues. Trimming cost V 3 bases and J 4 bases; bases outside gene matches: 6. The CDR3 spells CASSSRTGGGETQYF. In DNA, the CDR3 is TGCGCCAGCAGCTCACGGACAGGGGGAGGAGAGACCCAGTACTTC. The full variable domain, its missing parts supplied by reference TRBV5-1 and TRBJ2-5, is KAGVTQTPRYLIKTRGQQVTLSCSPISGHRSVSWYQQTPGQGLQFLFEYFSETQRNKGNFPGRFSGRQFSNSRSEMNVSTLELGDSALYLCASSSRTGGGETQYFGPGTRLLVL.

This rearrangement joins TRBV24-1 to TRBJ1-5; perhaps TRBD1 as D (5 bases). The germline V and J ends were trimmed by 4 bases and 4 bases, with 10 bases remaining between them. Germline lookup yields CDR1 KGHDR and CDR2 SFDVKD. CDR3 length: 14 residues. The CDR3 DNA sequence: TGTGCCACCAGTGAGCCAGGGAGGAATCAGCCCCAGCATTTT. Protein sequence: CATSEPGRNQPQHF.

The chain uses TRBV5-8 and TRBJ2-3, with D possibly matching TRBD2 (6 bases). The V end was cut by 4 bases, the J end by 0 bases, with 15 bases between. Germline values: CDR1 SGHTS, CDR2 YDEGEE. This CDR3 spans 16 amino acids. The CDR3 here is CASSDGGRPSTDTQYF. CDR3 nucleotides: TGTGCCAGCAGCGACGGGGGTAGACCTAGCACAGATACGCAGTATTTT.